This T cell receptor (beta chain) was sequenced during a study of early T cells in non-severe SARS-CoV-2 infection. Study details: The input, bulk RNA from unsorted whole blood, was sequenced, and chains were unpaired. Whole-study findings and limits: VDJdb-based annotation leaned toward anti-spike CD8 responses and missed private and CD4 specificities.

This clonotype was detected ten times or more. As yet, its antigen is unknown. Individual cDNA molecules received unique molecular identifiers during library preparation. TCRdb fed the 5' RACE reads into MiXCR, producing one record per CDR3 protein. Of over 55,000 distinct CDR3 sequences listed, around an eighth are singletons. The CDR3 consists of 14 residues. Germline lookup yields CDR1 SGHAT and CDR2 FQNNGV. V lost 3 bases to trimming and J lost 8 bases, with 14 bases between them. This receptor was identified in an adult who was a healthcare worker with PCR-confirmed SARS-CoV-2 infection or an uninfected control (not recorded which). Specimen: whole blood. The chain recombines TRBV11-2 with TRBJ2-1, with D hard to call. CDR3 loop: CASSFESGLYEQFF. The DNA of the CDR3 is TGTGCCAGCAGCTTTGAATCGGGCCTCTATGAGCAGTTCTTC. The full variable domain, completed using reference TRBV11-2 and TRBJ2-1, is EAGVAQSPRYKIIEKRQSVAFWCNPISGHATLYWYQQILGQGPKLLIQFQNNGVVDDSQLPKDRFSAERLKGVDSTLKIQPAKLEDSAVYLCASSFESGLYEQFFGPGTRLTVL.